A single sample gave rise to the 18 T cell receptor beta chains below, sequenced in a study of T cell responses to AZD1222 COVID-19 vaccine. TCRdb's table, derived via immunoSEQ multiplex PCR, lists solely in-frame clones and lacks some. The sample includes 100,000 to 150,000 clones, more than 90% of them seen just once. The sample in question was peripheral blood, obtained 28 days after the second AZD1222 dose. These receptors were collected from an adult who received the AZD1222 COVID-19 vaccine.

This chain connects TRBV18 to TRBJ2-7; 7 bases match TRBD1. The CDR3 has 16 residues. Losses at the gene ends were 1 base for V and 3 bases for J; bases not matched to a gene: 9. From germline, CDR1 is KGHSH and CDR2 LQKENI. The DNA for the CDR3 is TGTGCCAGCTCACCACGAGAAGCAGGGGGTTTCTACGAGCAGTACGTC. It codes for CASSPREAGGFYEQYV.

The chain's CDR3 is CASSLGQGNTGELFF. The DNA for the CDR3 is TGCGCCAGCAGCTTGGGACAGGGTAACACCGGGGAGCTGTTTTTT. The genes are TRBV5-1 and TRBJ2-2; TRBD1 matches 7 bases. J gave up 2 bases and V 0 bases, and 1 base lay outside the gene matches. There are 15 residues in the CDR3. CDR1 is SGHRS, CDR2 YFSETQ, per germline. The full variable domain, rest sourced from reference TRBV5-1 and TRBJ2-2, is KAGVTQTPRYLIKTRGQQVTLSCSPISGHRSVSWYQQTPGQGLQFLFEYFSETQRNKGNFPGRFSGRQFSNSRSEMNVSTLELGDSALYLCASSLGQGNTGELFFGEGSRLTVL.

This clone was picked up one time. The V and J genes are TRBV5-6 and TRBJ2-2; D is perhaps TRBD1 (5 bases). The length of the CDR3 is 16 residues. The germline V gene encodes CDR1 SGHDT and CDR2 YYEEEE. Trimming left V 3 bases short and J 2 bases short, with 14 bases between. The CDR3 nucleotides are TGTGCCAGCAGCTCTATGGGGCAGGGCAACACCGGGGAGCTGTTTTTT. This translates into CASSSMGQGNTGELFF.

The chain combines TRBV2 with TRBJ1-1; D gene ambiguous. CDR1 and CDR2 from the germline V gene are SNHLY and FYNNEI. V lost 11 bases and J 5 bases, leaving 9 bases between the germline ends. The CDR3 has 10 amino acids. CDR3 loop: CAGGGTEAFF. The CDR3 DNA reads TGTGCCGGTGGAGGGACTGAAGCTTTCTTT.

The V gene is TRBV2, the J gene TRBJ2-7; weak D call: TRBD2 (7 bases). Germline CDR1 is SNHLY and CDR2 is FYNNEI. Trimming pared 7 bases from V and 1 base from J, leaving 14 bases between. The CDR3 loop spans 14 amino acids. CDR3 bases: TGTGCCAGCAATATAGGGGGGGGATCCTACGAGCAGTACTTC. Its translation: CASNIGGGSYEQYF. The full variable domain, with the rest looked up from reference TRBV2 and TRBJ2-7, is EPEVTQTPSHQVTQMGQEVILRCVPISNHLYFYWYRQILGQKVEFLVSFYNNEISEKSEIFDDQFSVERPDGSNFTLKIRSTKLEDSAMYFCASNIGGGSYEQYFGPGTRLTVT.

This CDR3 reads CASTRGAGADTQYF. CDR3 nucleotide sequence: TGTGCCAGTACCCGGGGGGCCGGGGCAGATACGCAGTATTTT. V usage is TRBV19 and J usage is TRBJ2-3; D is perhaps TRBD2 (7 bases). CDR1 is LNHDA, CDR2 SQIVND, per germline (reference sequence). CDR3 length equals 14 residues. V was trimmed by 7 bases and J by 4 bases, leaving 15 bases between them.

The chain couples TRBV7-9 to TRBJ2-1; no definite D call. This CDR3 has 15 residues. Germline-derived CDR1 and CDR2 are SEHNR and FQNEAQ (reference sequence). V lost 1 base to trimming and J lost 6 bases, with 13 bases between them. In DNA form, the CDR3 reads TGTGCCAGCAGCTTAGGACGGGTAACTGCCAATGAGCAGTTCTTC. It encodes CASSLGRVTANEQFF.

CDR3 sequence (DNA): TGTGCCAGCAGCGCGGTTGGGCAAGAGACCCAGTACTTC. It encodes CASSAVGQETQYF. This sequence joins TRBV5-4 and TRBJ2-5; the D is unclear. V was pared by 4 bases and J by 2 bases, with 9 bases between. The CDR3 has 13 residues. Germline lookup yields CDR1 SGHNT and CDR2 YYREEE (reference sequence).

The chain joins TRBV6-5 to TRBJ1-1, with a tentative D call TRBD1 (5 bases). V was shortened by 6 bases and J by 5 bases, with 16 bases between the two germline ends. CDR1 is MNHEY, CDR2 SVGAGI, per germline. CDR3 length: 14 amino acids. The DNA of the CDR3 is TGTGCCAGCAGATCAGGACAATTGTCGACTGAAGCTTTCTTT. Its protein product is CASRSGQLSTEAFF.

V usage is TRBV6-5 and J usage is TRBJ1-4; D gene uncertain. The CDR3 totals 14 residues. Trimming removed 2 bases at V and 4 bases at J, with 8 bases between. Germline V gives CDR1 MNHEY, CDR2 SVGAGI. The CDR3 loop reads CASSYRRYNEKLFF. The CDR3 DNA follows: TGTGCCAGCAGTTACAGGAGATATAATGAAAAACTGTTTTTT.

The genes are TRBV5-1 and TRBJ2-3; 10 bases line up with TRBD1. After removal of 2 bases from V and 2 bases from J, the junction contained 2 bases not matched to a gene. The CDR3 is 15 amino acids. Germline assignment: CDR1 SGHRS and CDR2 YFSETQ. This chain's CDR3 is CASSLGQGDTDTQYF. The CDR3 DNA is TGCGCCAGCAGCTTAGGACAGGGGGACACAGATACGCAGTATTTT. The full variable domain, with the rest looked up from reference TRBV5-1 and TRBJ2-3, is KAGVTQTPRYLIKTRGQQVTLSCSPISGHRSVSWYQQTPGQGLQFLFEYFSETQRNKGNFPGRFSGRQFSNSRSEMNVSTLELGDSALYLCASSLGQGDTDTQYFGPGTRLTVL.

This clone was seen just once. The V gene is TRBV5-1, the J gene TRBJ1-5; no reliable D call. Trimming cost V 0 bases and J 4 bases, with 5 bases left between them. CDR1 SGHRS and CDR2 YFSETQ come from the germline V gene. There are 13 residues in the CDR3. The CDR3 here is CASSLERNQPQHF. For the CDR3, the DNA is TGCGCCAGCAGCTTGGAAAGGAATCAGCCCCAGCATTTT.

V gene TRBV18 combines with J gene TRBJ2-3; either TRBD1 or TRBD2 may fit D (6 bases each). Germline assignment: CDR1 KGHSH and CDR2 LQKENI. The V end lost 3 bases, the J end lost 1 base, and 11 bases lay between the germline ends. The CDR3 consists of 15 residues. DNA of the CDR3: TGTGCCAGCTCACCCGGGGGCGTCGGCACAGATACGCAGTATTTT. Amino acids: CASSPGGVGTDTQYF.

The chain carries TRBV5-1 and TRBJ2-3; perhaps TRBD2 as D (6 bases). Germline V CDR1 and CDR2: SGHRS, YFSETQ. The CDR3 length is 14 residues. V lost 7 bases to trimming and J lost 4 bases, with 16 bases between them. The CDR3 coding sequence is TGCGCCAGCCTCAAGGGGACTGTCGCAGATACGCAGTATTTT. Its translation: CASLKGTVADTQYF.

The rearrangement links TRBV7-9 to TRBJ2-2; D gene ambiguous. Germline V lookup: CDR1 SEHNR, CDR2 FQNEAQ (reference sequence). V shed 5 bases and J shed 4 bases, with 17 bases lying between them. CDR3 length: 16 amino acids. Here the CDR3 DNA reads TGTGCCAGCAGCCCTATGGACCAAAGAACCACCGGGGAGCTGTTTTTT. This sequence encodes CASSPMDQRTTGELFF.

The chain has TRBV28 and TRBJ2-3; 9 nucleotides align to TRBD1. The V and J ends lost 3 bases and 2 bases, in that order; junction bases with no gene match: 9. Looked up from germline, CDR1 is MDHEN and CDR2 is SYDVKM. This CDR3 has 17 amino acids. CDR3: CASSFRPGQGNTDTQYF. CDR3 DNA sequence: TGTGCCAGCAGTTTCCGCCCCGGACAGGGGAACACAGATACGCAGTATTTT.

The chain employs TRBV12-3 or TRBV12-4 and TRBJ2-7; no clear D gene. The CDR3 has 13 amino acids. V lost 3 bases and J 7 bases, leaving 13 bases between the germline ends. The CDR3, as DNA: TGTGCCAGCAGTTTCTCGAGAGCTGGGGAGCAGTACGTC. Its protein is CASSFSRAGEQYV.

This chain joins TRBV30 and TRBJ1-1; D call uncertain. The V and J ends lost 1 base and 4 bases respectively, with 10 bases between them. Germline CDR1 is GTSNPN and CDR2 is SVGIG (reference sequence). CDR3 length: 13 amino acids. The CDR3 DNA follows: TGTGCCTGGAGTGGTAGGGTGAGCACTGAAGCTTTCTTT. This gives the protein CAWSGRVSTEAFF. Full variable domain (rest looked up from reference TRBV30 and TRBJ1-1): SQTIHQWPATLVQPVGSPLSLECTVEGTSNPNLYWYRQAAGRGLQLLFYSVGIGQISSEVPQNLSASRPQDRQFILSSKKLLLSDSGFYLCAWSGRVSTEAFFGQGTRLTVV.